Sequencing of this T cell receptor (beta chain) was carried out in a study of CD8 T cells in Susac syndrome. The RNA input was about 0.45 to 1 ug, and it was reverse transcribed with random hexamers. Amplification of TCR beta CDR3 was carried out by immunoSEQ multiplex PCR, which covered 54 Vbeta and 13 Jbeta segments. Each CDR3 protein is one row after TCRdb ran MiXCR on the immunoSEQ multiplex PCR reads. This sample has about 120,000 distinct CDR3 sequences, with 94% found just once. While CD8+ and CD4+ T cells were isolated negatively, TEMRA cells were enriched by FACS. The sample was CD4+ T cells from PBMCs. The receptor's source is a human donor in good health.

CDR3 amino acids: CASSQSGGYSGNTIYF. In DNA, the CDR3 is TGCGCCAGCAGTCAATCAGGGGGTTACTCTGGAAACACCATATATTTT. The chain uses TRBV23-1 and TRBJ1-3; the D gene is possibly TRBD1 (6 bases). TRBV23-1 is placed among ORFs of uncertain function. V lost 0 bases, J lost 0 bases, and 9 bases lay in between. CDR3 length: 16 amino acids.